This T cell receptor (beta chain) was observed in a study of cytomegalovirus exposure and HLA in healthy donors. Across the whole study: Samples from HLA-typed donors yielded approximately 88 million unique TCRs in an early data release. Study-wide results and caveats: Later analysis placed DRB1 highest and HLA-C lowest in TCR association rates, which differed by HLA locus. Based on reports, TCR beta sequences accurately predicted HLA-A and HLA-B alleles for most subjects. Per a prior analysis, the majority of TCR beta V segments were productive roughly 90% or roughly 30% of the time.

The germline CDR1 and CDR2 sequences are SQVTM and ANQGSEA. The CDR3 is 13 residues long. V gave up 5 bases and J gave up 3 bases; unmatched junction bases: 5. PCR used 60 Vbeta primers and 13 Jbeta primers. Sequenced by immunoSEQ multiplex PCR; TCRdb stores in-frame clones only, minus some. The data contain 150,000 to 200,000 clones, approximately 77% of them singletons. Comment on this clone: The target antigen is unknown.

Sequences were obtained from PBMCs. The receptor comes from a man aged 40-50 years in good health and CMV-seropositive. The gene calls are TRBV29-1 and TRBJ2-7, with 9 nucleotides matching TRBD1. The CDR3 is CSVYGQGNYEQYF. The CDR3 coding sequence is TGCAGCGTTTACGGACAGGGGAACTACGAGCAGTACTTC.